Below are 16 T cell receptor beta chains sequenced from a single sample in a study of cytomegalovirus exposure and HLA in healthy donors. PCR primers comprised 60 Vbeta and 13 Jbeta primers. The data were produced by immunoSEQ multiplex PCR, yet TCRdb's version contains in-frame clones alone and is incomplete. The sample yields 150,000 to 200,000 clones, about four fifths seen once. Sequencing was performed on PBMCs. Every receptor here comes from a woman under 30 in good health and CMV-seronegative.

This chain connects TRBV5-8 to TRBJ2-1, with TRBD1 identical over 10 bases. V lost 0 bases, J lost 7 bases, and 4 bases stayed unmatched. CDR1 and CDR2 from the germline V gene are SGHTS and YDEGEE. The CDR3 contains 15 residues. The CDR3 DNA reads as TGTGCCAGCAGCTTGGCCGGGACAGGGGTGAATGAGCAGTTCTTC. Amino acids: CASSLAGTGVNEQFF.

The gene calls are TRBV5-1 and TRBJ2-3; the match to TRBD2 covers 10 bases. The CDR3 sequence is 16 residues long. V shed 4 bases, J shed 2 bases, and the junction held 7 bases outside the gene matches. Germline assignment: CDR1 SGHRS and CDR2 YFSETQ. The CDR3 DNA follows: TGCGCCAGCAGCGGAGGGACTAGCGTTAACACAGATACGCAGTATTTT. This translates into CASSGGTSVNTDTQYF.

V usage is TRBV25-1 and J usage is TRBJ2-1; 12 positions agree with TRBD2. J was trimmed by 10 bases and V by 9 bases; bases with no gene match: 1. CDR1 and CDR2 from the germline V gene are MGHDK and SYGVNS. The CDR3 has 11 amino acids. CDR3 sequence (DNA): TGTGCCAGTCTAGCGGGAGGGGAGCAGTTCTTC. The encoded protein is CASLAGGEQFF.

The chain recombines TRBV11-2 with TRBJ1-1, with a tentative D call TRBD1 (6 bases). V was shortened by 5 bases and J by 0 bases, with 16 bases between the two germline ends. The germline V gene encodes CDR1 SGHAT and CDR2 FQNNGV. This CDR3 is built from 16 residues. The CDR3 protein is CASSHFARDMNTEAFF. CDR3 in DNA: TGTGCCAGCAGCCATTTCGCTAGGGACATGAACACTGAAGCTTTCTTT.

This rearrangement joins TRBV15 to TRBJ2-5, with D unresolved. V shed 2 bases and J shed 4 bases, with 11 bases lying between them. The CDR3 extends over 14 amino acids. Looked up from germline, CDR1 is LNHNV and CDR2 is YYDKDF (reference sequence). CDR3 loop: CATSRSWSAETQYF. The CDR3 region has the DNA TGTGCCACCAGCAGATCCTGGAGCGCAGAGACCCAGTACTTC.

This chain connects TRBV29-1 to TRBJ1-2; 9 bases agree with TRBD1. V trimming: 4 bases; J trimming: 5 bases; junction bases outside the gene matches: 8. CDR1 and CDR2 (germline): SQVTM, ANQGSEA. CDR3 size: 14 residues. Written as DNA, the CDR3 is TGCAGCGTTGTGGGGAGGGACAGGGCTTATGGCTACACCTTC. Amino acids: CSVVGRDRAYGYTF.

The rearrangement joins TRBV30 to TRBJ1-1; D gene ambiguous. This CDR3 spans 13 amino acids. The germline gives CDR1 GTSNPN, CDR2 SVGIG (reference sequence). V was trimmed by 0 bases and J by 6 bases, leaving 11 bases between them. The CDR3: CAWSVLFSSEAFF. For the CDR3, the DNA is TGTGCCTGGAGTGTCCTGTTTAGCTCTGAAGCTTTCTTT.

The chain carries TRBV28 and TRBJ1-2; D remains ambiguous. CDR3 length: 16 amino acids. V lost 1 base, J lost 8 bases, and 20 bases lay in between. CDR1 MDHEN and CDR2 SYDVKM come from the germline V gene. The CDR3 protein is CASSLSYTSRTRGYTF. CDR3 DNA: TGTGCCAGCAGTTTATCGTATACGAGCAGGACTCGGGGCTACACCTTC.

The V and J genes are TRBV5-4 and TRBJ1-2, with TRBD1 matching over 7 bases. J gave up 8 bases and V 2 bases, and 6 bases lay outside the gene matches. Germline V lookup: CDR1 SGHNT, CDR2 YYREEE (reference sequence). The CDR3 extends over 13 amino acids. CDR3 sequence (DNA): TGTGCCAGCAGCTTTGACAGGGATTACGGCTACACCTTC. It encodes CASSFDRDYGYTF.

The chain uses TRBV5-1 and TRBJ2-5, with TRBD2 matching over 8 bases. The CDR3 is 16 amino acids. V lost 4 bases and J lost 4; bases outside the gene matches: 12. Germline CDR1 reads SGHRS; CDR2 reads YFSETQ. The CDR3 DNA reads as TGCGCCAGCAGCCCCCGGGGGGGCGGGAGCGGAGAGACCCAGTACTTC. The encoded protein is CASSPRGGGSGETQYF.

The sample holds a few counts of this clone. V and J are TRBV6-5 and TRBJ1-1; no clear D gene. The CDR3 is 14 amino acids. Trimming removed 3 bases from V and 4 bases from J, with 12 bases in between. From germline, CDR1 is MNHEY and CDR2 SVGAGI. CDR3 DNA sequence: TGTGCCAGCAGTTATACAGTCTCTCGCACTGAAGCTTTCTTT. Amino acid sequence: CASSYTVSRTEAFF.

V is TRBV9 and J is TRBJ2-7, with 7 nucleotides matching TRBD1. The CDR3 has 13 residues. The junction had 0 bases not matched to a gene; V was cut back by 0 bases and J by 3 bases. Germline values: CDR1 SGDLS, CDR2 YYNGEE. CDR3 coding DNA: TGTGCCAGCAGCGTAGACAGGGGCTACGAGCAGTACGTC. Translated, it gives CASSVDRGYEQYV.

Concerning this clone: This is likely a read error, given that the CDR3 carries no conserved phenylalanine or tryptophan at its end. V usage is TRBV11-2 and J usage is TRBJ2-7, with TRBD2 identical over 14 bases. This CDR3 has 19 amino acids. Germline loops: CDR1 SGHAT, CDR2 FQNNGV. V shed 2 bases and J 0 bases; nucleotides not matched to a gene: 9. The CDR3 protein is CASSLTSPGLAGVSYEQYL. CDR3 nucleotide sequence: TGTGCCAGCAGCTTAACTTCGCCGGGACTAGCGGGGGTCTCCTACGAGCAGTACCTC.

The V and J genes are TRBV6-6 and TRBJ1-3, with D uncertain. CDR3 length equals 13 residues. Trimming left V 2 bases short and J 4 bases short, with 6 bases between. CDR1 is MNHNY, CDR2 SVGAGI, per germline (reference sequence). The CDR3 region is CASSYQAGNTIYF. CDR3 coding DNA: TGTGCCAGCAGTTACCAGGCCGGAAACACCATATATTTT.

This chain links TRBV28 with TRBJ1-2; D is unresolved. Trimming took off 6 bases at V and 5 bases at J, with 10 bases between the two ends. CDR3 length: 12 amino acids. CDR1 and CDR2 (germline): MDHEN, SYDVKM. This chain's CDR3 is CASRSGLYGYTF. CDR3 coding DNA: TGTGCCAGCAGGTCCGGACTTTATGGCTACACCTTC.

The rearrangement links TRBV5-1 to TRBJ1-2; TRBD1 is a possible D gene (5 bases). The CDR3 covers 13 residues. In germline, CDR1 is SGHRS, CDR2 YFSETQ. V lost 2 bases to trimming and J lost 4 bases, with 9 bases between them. CDR3 in amino acids: CASSLAGTYGYTF. CDR3 nucleotides: TGCGCCAGCAGCTTAGCGGGGACCTATGGCTACACCTTC.